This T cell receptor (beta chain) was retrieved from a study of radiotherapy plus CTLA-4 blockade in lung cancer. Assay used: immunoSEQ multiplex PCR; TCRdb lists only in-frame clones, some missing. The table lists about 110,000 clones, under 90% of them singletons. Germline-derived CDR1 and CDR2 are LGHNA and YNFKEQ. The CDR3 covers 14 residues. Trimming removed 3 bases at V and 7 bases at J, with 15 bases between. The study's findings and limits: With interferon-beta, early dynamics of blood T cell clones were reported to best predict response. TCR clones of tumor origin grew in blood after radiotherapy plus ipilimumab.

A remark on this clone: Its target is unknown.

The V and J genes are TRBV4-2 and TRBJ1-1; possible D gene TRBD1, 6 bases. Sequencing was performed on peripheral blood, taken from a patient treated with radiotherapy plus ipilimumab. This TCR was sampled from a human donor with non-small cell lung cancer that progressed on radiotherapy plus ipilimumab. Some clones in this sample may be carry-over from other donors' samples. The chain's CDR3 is CASSQYRDRDEAFF. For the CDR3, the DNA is TGTGCCAGCAGCCAGTACAGGGATCGGGATGAAGCTTTCTTT.